These 27 T cell receptor beta chains originate from one sample sequenced in a study of T cells in women clearing cervical HPV infection. Using immunoSEQ multiplex PCR, the repertoire was profiled, and TCRdb retains in-frame clones only, with some absent. The specimen's table records about 40,000 clones. The sample consisted of blood buffy coat. The receptors were sampled from a woman aged 18 to 75 with a cervical HPV16 infection that either progressed to CIN3+ or cleared (not recorded which).

Concerning this clone itself: The observed sequence ends 3 residues before the CDR3 terminus, with the missing tail filled in from the germline J gene. The chain is built from TRBV12-3 or TRBV12-4 and TRBJ2-6; 9 bases fit TRBD2. V lost 4 bases, J lost 3 bases, and 4 bases stayed unmatched. The length of the CDR3 is 16 residues. Partial CDR3 DNA: TGTGCCAGCAGTTCCTCTAGCGGGGTTGGGGCCAACGTC. Residues: CASSSSSGVGANV. The full CDR3 reads CASSSSSGVGANVLTF.

As for this clone: Coverage ceases 3 residues before the CDR3 finishes, and the germline J gene fills in the end. The rearrangement links TRBV5-1 to TRBJ1-2; D is perhaps TRBD1 (5 bases). Germline CDR1 reads SGHRS; CDR2 reads YFSETQ. The CDR3 is 13 amino acids. The CDR3 DNA, read in part, is TGCGCCAGCAGCTTGGAGGGGAGAGAAGGC. Its protein product is CASSLEGREG. The complete CDR3 reads CASSLEGREGYTF.

About this clone itself: Coverage ceases 3 residues before the CDR3 finishes, and the germline J gene fills in the end. This chain joins TRBV20-1 and TRBJ2-4; 12 positions match TRBD1. With V trimmed by 4 bases and J by 6 bases, 7 bases remained unmatched. CDR3 length: 15 amino acids. From germline, CDR1 is DFQATT and CDR2 SNEGSKA (reference sequence). The covered CDR3 bases are TGCAGTGCTACCGGATTGGGACAGGGGGCAAACATT. Translated, it gives CSATGLGQGANI. The whole CDR3 sequence reads CSATGLGQGANIQYF.

As regards this clone: The observed sequence ends 3 residues before the CDR3 terminus, with the missing tail filled in from the germline J gene. The V and J genes are TRBV5-1 and TRBJ2-7; 9 bases are a match to TRBD2. Germline-derived CDR1 and CDR2 are SGHRS and YFSETQ. The junction had 10 bases not matched to a gene; V was cut back by 0 bases and J by 3 bases. This CDR3 spans 17 amino acids. The covered CDR3 bases are TGCGCCAGCAGCTTGGCCGGTGCGGGGGGGACGGGCTACGAG. Amino acid sequence: CASSLAGAGGTGYE. In full, the CDR3 reads CASSLAGAGGTGYEQYF.

The sequenced CDR3 bases are TGCAGTGCTAGGGACAGCCCGGGGGGAAATGAAAAA. It codes for CSARDSPGGNEK. The whole CDR3 sequence is CSARDSPGGNEKLFF. The rearrangement uses TRBV20-1 and TRBJ1-4, with D possibly matching TRBD1 (6 bases). The read falls 3 residues short of the CDR3 end, and the missing part is taken from the germline J gene. Per germline, CDR1 DFQATT and CDR2 SNEGSKA (reference sequence). V lost 3 bases to trimming and J lost 5 bases, with 16 bases between them. This CDR3 contains 15 residues.

Points on this clone: Coverage ceases 3 residues before the CDR3 finishes, and the germline J gene fills in the end. The chain has TRBV5-1 and TRBJ2-7, with a tentative D call TRBD1 (6 bases). CDR1 is SGHRS, CDR2 YFSETQ, per germline. The CDR3 covers 14 residues. Trimming pared 7 bases from V and 0 bases from J, leaving 14 bases between. The CDR3 bases that were read are TGCGCCAGCTCCGAATTGGGACACTCCTACGAG. The encoded protein is CASSELGHSYE. The CDR3 in its entirety is CASSELGHSYEQYF.

Notes on this clone: The missing CDR3 end, 3 residues past where the read stops, is filled in from the germline J gene. The V gene is TRBV7-9, the J gene TRBJ2-1, with TRBD1 as a possible D gene (5 bases). Deletions cut 8 bases from V and 7 bases from J, with 18 bases between. The CDR3 is 14 residues long. Germline CDR1 SEHNR, CDR2 FQNEAQ (reference sequence). The DNA read from the CDR3 is TGTGCCAGCCGGATGGACAAGAACAGAAATGAG. It yields the protein CASRMDKNRNE. The complete CDR3 sequence is CASRMDKNRNEQFF. The whole variable domain, remainder taken from reference TRBV7-9 and TRBJ2-1, is DTGVSQNPRHKITKRGQNVTFRCDPISEHNRLYWYRQTLGQGPEFLTYFQNEAQLEKSRLLSDRFSAERPKGSFSTLEIQRTEQGDSAMYLCASRMDKNRNEQFFGPGTRLTVL.

A word on this clone: The CDR3 goes on 3 residues after the read ends, and that part is filled in from the germline J gene. The chain combines TRBV10-2 with TRBJ2-7; 9 positions match TRBD1. Trimming removed 6 bases from V and 1 base from J; junction bases left unmatched: 7. Germline V gene sequence: CDR1 WSHSY, CDR2 SAAADI. The CDR3 length is 15 residues. Partial CDR3 DNA: TGCGCCAGCAGGAACACAGGGGGCTCGTCCTACGAG. As protein: CASRNTGGSSYE. The CDR3 as a whole reads CASRNTGGSSYEQYF.

Points on this clone: Read data end 3 residues before the CDR3 end; the end is taken from the germline J gene. This rearrangement joins TRBV5-4 to TRBJ1-6; the match to TRBD1 covers 8 bases. J was trimmed by 7 bases and V by 5 bases; bases with no gene match: 2. The CDR3 has 13 amino acids. Looked up from germline, CDR1 is SGHNT and CDR2 is YYREEE (reference sequence). Incomplete CDR3 DNA: TGTGCCAGCAGGGACAGGGAAAATTCACCC. Translation: CASRDRENSP. The complete CDR3 sequence is CASRDRENSPLHF.

Remarks on this clone: The missing CDR3 end, 3 residues past where the read stops, is filled in from the germline J gene. The V and J genes are TRBV12-3 or TRBV12-4 and TRBJ2-7; D possibly corresponds to TRBD1 (6 bases). V lost 6 bases, J lost 3 bases, and 15 bases lay in between. The CDR3 is 14 residues long. CDR3 region: CASSPTGNVYEQYF. The sequenced CDR3 bases are TGTGCCAGCAGCCCCACAGGGAATGTCTACGAG.

Comments on this clone: From the germline J gene comes the end of the CDR3, since the read stops 3 residues before it. The J gene is TRBJ1-2, the V gene TRBV5-6; the D gene is possibly TRBD1 (6 bases). CDR3 length: 14 amino acids. The germline CDR1 and CDR2 sequences are SGHDT and YYEEEE. V shed 5 bases and J shed 3 bases, with 14 bases lying between them. CDR3 sequence reads: CASRQQGFDYGYTF. The sequenced part of the CDR3 DNA is TGTGCCAGCAGACAACAGGGATTCGACTATGGC. The entire variable domain, with the rest obtained from reference TRBV5-6 and TRBJ1-2, is as follows: DAGVTQSPTHLIKTRGQQVTLRCSPKSGHDTVSWYQQALGQGPQFIFQYYEEEERQRGNFPDRFSGHQFPNYSSELNVNALLLGDSALYLCASRQQGFDYGYTFGSGTRLTVV.

On this clone: From the germline J gene comes the end of the CDR3, since the read stops 3 residues before it. The chain joins TRBV7-8 to TRBJ2-7; D perhaps matches TRBD1 (6 bases). The CDR3 spans 15 residues. The ends were cut back, 2 bases at V and 4 bases at J, with 15 bases in the middle. Germline assignment: CDR1 SGHVS and CDR2 FQNEAQ. CDR3 bases read: TGTGCCAGCAGCTTAAAATTACAGGGAAGTTACGAG. This sequence encodes CASSLKLQGSYE. The entire CDR3 protein reads CASSLKLQGSYEQYF.

For this clone: The CDR3 end is not reached by the read, which stops 3 residues before it; the germline J gene fills it in. The chain has TRBV18 and TRBJ2-3; 12 nucleotides match TRBD2. V lost 3 bases, J lost 2 bases, and 3 bases stayed unmatched. The CDR3 sequence is 16 residues long. Germline V gene sequence: CDR1 KGHSH, CDR2 LQKENI. The DNA read from the CDR3 is TGTGCCAGCTCACCCCTAGCGGGGGGGTACACAGATACG. Translating it yields CASSPLAGGYTDT. The whole CDR3 protein is CASSPLAGGYTDTQYF.

Worth noting for this clone: The CDR3 end lies 3 residues beyond the end of the read and is filled in from the germline J gene. The rearrangement uses TRBV7-6 and TRBJ1-4; D is possibly TRBD1 (5 bases). CDR1 and CDR2 (germline): SGHVS, FNYEAQ. CDR3 length: 16 residues. Trimming took 2 bases from V and 9 from J, leaving 19 bases between them. The sequenced part of the CDR3 DNA is TGTGCCAGCAGCTTAATTCCAGGGCAGGGTGAGAAAAAA. It specifies CASSLIPGQGEKK. From start to end, the CDR3 is CASSLIPGQGEKKLFF.

Remarks on this clone: The CDR3 end lies 3 residues beyond the end of the read and is filled in from the germline J gene. The chain couples TRBV5-6 to TRBJ2-7; D gene ambiguous. Germline CDR1 is SGHDT and CDR2 is YYEEEE. The CDR3 runs to 15 residues. Trimming took off 0 bases at V and 3 bases at J, with 13 bases between the two ends. CDR3 loop: CASSLAGGGNYEQYF. CDR3 DNA (partial): TGTGCCAGCAGCTTGGCCGGCGGCGGAAACTACGAG. Supplemented by reference TRBV5-6 and TRBJ2-7, the full variable domain reads DAGVTQSPTHLIKTRGQQVTLRCSPKSGHDTVSWYQQALGQGPQFIFQYYEEEERQRGNFPDRFSGHQFPNYSSELNVNALLLGDSALYLCASSLAGGGNYEQYFGPGTRLTVT.

A word on this clone: The CDR3 end lies 3 residues beyond the end of the read and is filled in from the germline J gene. V is TRBV20-1 and J is TRBJ2-2, with D tentatively TRBD1 (6 bases). CDR1 is DFQATT and CDR2 is SNEGSKA in the germline V gene (reference sequence). The CDR3 is 14 amino acids. Deletions cut 6 bases from V and 1 base from J, with 12 bases between. Incomplete CDR3 DNA: TGCAGTGCAAAAAAGACAGGGAACACCGGGGAG. Translating gives CSAKKTGNTGE. The whole CDR3 sequence is CSAKKTGNTGELFF.

Worth noting for this clone: The CDR3 is cut off 3 residues early in the read; its end comes from the germline J gene. J is TRBJ2-3 and V is TRBV5-1; TRBD2 aligns across 8 bases. Looked up from germline, CDR1 is SGHRS and CDR2 is YFSETQ. The CDR3 extends over 17 amino acids. V trimming: 0 bases; J trimming: 5 bases; junction bases outside the gene matches: 11. Partial CDR3 DNA: TGCGCCAGCAGCTTGGCCCCCTCAGGGCTAGCGGGAGATACG. Translation gives CASSLAPSGLAGDT. The full CDR3 protein reads CASSLAPSGLAGDTQYF.

Of note for this clone: The read terminates 3 residues ahead of where the CDR3 ends, so the germline J gene completes it. The rearrangement uses TRBV2 and TRBJ2-5, with 13 bases matching TRBD2. Losses at the gene ends were 6 bases for V and 7 bases for J; bases not matched to a gene: 8. Germline lookup yields CDR1 SNHLY and CDR2 FYNNEI. This CDR3 is 15 amino acids long. Here the CDR3 reads CASRSTSGGQGTQYF. The covered CDR3 bases are TGTGCCAGCAGATCGACTAGCGGGGGGCAGGGGACC.

A word on this clone: The CDR3 end is not reached by the read, which stops 3 residues before it; the germline J gene fills it in. V and J are TRBV20-1 and TRBJ1-5; D may be TRBD1 (5 bases). V was shortened by 3 bases and J by 5 bases, with 11 bases between the two germline ends. This CDR3 has 13 amino acids. The germline CDR1 and CDR2 sequences are DFQATT and SNEGSKA (reference sequence). CDR3 bases read: TGCAGTGCTAGGCCCCAGGGCGATCAGCCC. It codes for CSARPQGDQP. The CDR3 as a whole reads CSARPQGDQPQHF.

A note on this clone: Coverage ceases 3 residues before the CDR3 finishes, and the germline J gene fills in the end. The chain links TRBV5-1 to TRBJ2-3, with 8 bases lining up with TRBD2. The length of the CDR3 is 17 residues. Trimming cost V 7 bases and J 8 bases; bases outside gene matches: 21. CDR1 is SGHRS and CDR2 is YFSETQ in the germline V gene. CDR3 DNA, as far as it was read: TGCGCCAGCGAACCGGGGGCGGGAGCGGGGGCCTCGGGTACG. Translation gives CASEPGAGAGASGT. The complete CDR3 protein is CASEPGAGAGASGTQYF.

For this clone: Read coverage stops 3 residues before the CDR3 terminus; the germline J gene supplies the remainder. The rearrangement uses TRBV11-3 and TRBJ1-1; D may be TRBD1 (5 bases). The ends were cut back, 4 bases at V and 3 bases at J, with 12 bases in the middle. Germline V gene data show CDR1 as SGHNT and CDR2 as YENEEA. The CDR3 has 14 residues. The part of the CDR3 DNA that was read is TGTGCCAGCAGCTCTCAAGGGGATCACACTGAA. Its translation is CASSSQGDHTE. The complete CDR3 reads CASSSQGDHTEAFF.

Concerning this clone itself: With the read ending 3 residues before the CDR3 end, the germline J gene is used to fill in that end. This sequence joins TRBV4-2 and TRBJ2-2, with D possibly TRBD2 on 5 matching bases. The CDR3 loop spans 18 amino acids. The germline CDR1 and CDR2 sequences are LGHNA and YNFKEQ. V dropped 4 bases and J dropped 0 bases, with 18 bases sitting between them. The DNA read from the CDR3 is TGTGCCAGCAGCCCTAAAGGGAGACTACGATCGAACACCGGGGAG. It encodes CASSPKGRLRSNTGE. The CDR3, in full, reads CASSPKGRLRSNTGELFF.

Concerning this clone itself: Read sequence stops 3 residues before the CDR3 end, and the germline J gene provides the missing end. The V and J genes are TRBV6-1 and TRBJ1-1, with D hard to call. Looked up from germline, CDR1 is MNHNS and CDR2 is SASEGT. The CDR3 has 15 residues. The ends were cut back, 2 bases at V and 3 bases at J, with 13 bases in the middle. The covered CDR3 bases are TGTGCCAGCAGTGAATTTTCAGCGAAGCACACTGAA. It encodes CASSEFSAKHTE. The CDR3 in full is CASSEFSAKHTEAFF.

Remarks on this clone: The missing CDR3 end, 3 residues past where the read stops, is filled in from the germline J gene. V usage is TRBV5-1 and J usage is TRBJ2-5; 11 bases align to TRBD2. Germline lookup yields CDR1 SGHRS and CDR2 YFSETQ. J gave up 5 bases and V 3 bases, and 12 bases lay outside the gene matches. This CDR3 comprises 17 residues. The sequenced part of the CDR3 DNA is TGCGCCAGCAGCTCGGCCCTAGCGGGGGGAGGGTTCGAGACC. It translates to CASSSALAGGGFET. The whole CDR3 protein is CASSSALAGGGFETQYF. Looking up the rest from reference TRBV5-1 and TRBJ2-5 gives the full variable domain: KAGVTQTPRYLIKTRGQQVTLSCSPISGHRSVSWYQQTPGQGLQFLFEYFSETQRNKGNFPGRFSGRQFSNSRSEMNVSTLELGDSALYLCASSSALAGGGFETQYFGPGTRLLVL.

For this clone: The read finishes 3 residues shy of the CDR3 end, and the germline J gene is used to complete it. The J gene is TRBJ2-7, the V gene TRBV30; either TRBD1 or TRBD2 may fit D (7 bases each). This CDR3 is built from 13 residues. Trimming left V 2 bases short and J 6 bases short, with 14 bases between. From germline, CDR1 is GTSNPN and CDR2 SVGIG (reference sequence). Partial CDR3 DNA: TGTGCCTGGAGTAGGCAGGGGGAGGGCGAG. Protein product: CAWSRQGEGE. The complete CDR3 reads CAWSRQGEGEQYF.

Worth noting for this clone: The read terminates 3 residues before the CDR3 end, so the remaining end is supplied by the germline J gene. This chain connects TRBV5-8 to TRBJ2-1; 10 nucleotides match TRBD1. V shed 5 bases and J 9 bases; nucleotides not matched to a gene: 8. Germline V lookup: CDR1 SGHTS, CDR2 YDEGEE. CDR3 size: 14 residues. Incomplete CDR3 DNA: TGTGCCAGCAGTCGTGACAGGGGGCGGCTTGAG. Protein product: CASSRDRGRLE. The whole CDR3 protein reads CASSRDRGRLEQFF.

CDR3 DNA, as far as it was read: TGTGCCAGCAGTGAACAACAGGCCAACACTGAA. Its translation: CASSEQQANTE. The CDR3 in full is CASSEQQANTEAFF. The chain recombines TRBV6-1 with TRBJ1-1; possibly TRBD1 for D (5 bases). The sequenced fragment ends 3 residues before the CDR3 boundary, so the rest is inferred from the germline J gene. CDR1 and CDR2 (germline): MNHNS, SASEGT. This CDR3 region has 14 residues. The germline V and J ends were trimmed by 2 bases and 2 bases, with 9 bases remaining between them.